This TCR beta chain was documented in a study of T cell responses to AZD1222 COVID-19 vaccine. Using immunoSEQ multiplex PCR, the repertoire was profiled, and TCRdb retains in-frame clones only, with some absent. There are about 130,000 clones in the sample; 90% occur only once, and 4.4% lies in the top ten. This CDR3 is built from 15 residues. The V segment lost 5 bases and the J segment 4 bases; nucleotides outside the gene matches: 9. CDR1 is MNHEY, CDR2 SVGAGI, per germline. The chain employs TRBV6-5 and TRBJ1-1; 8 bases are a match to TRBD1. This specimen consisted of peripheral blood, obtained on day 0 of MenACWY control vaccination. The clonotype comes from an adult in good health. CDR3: CASSPDRGWVTEAFF. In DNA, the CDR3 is TGTGCCAGCAGTCCTGACAGGGGTTGGGTCACTGAAGCTTTCTTT.